The T cell receptor beta chain under discussion was sequenced for a study of blood T cell repertoires in COVID-19 (TCRdb year 2020). As for the study more broadly: Collaborator samples came from the United States, Italy and Spain and covered acute and convalescent phases of COVID-19. Samples came from the ongoing ImmuneRACE study (first 160 participants) plus 1,254 subjects from 6 global collaborators. Sample metadata almost always included a de-identified subject ID, COVID-19 status, age in years and sex. Where available, HLA class I and class II types were taken from metadata supplied by the sample provider and were not determined by assay-based typing. Subjects who had been exposed to COVID-19, were actively infected with it, or had recovered from it provided the deeply sampled blood TCRbeta repertoires that made up the dataset. The repertoires were released in a freely available public database meant as a resource for research on the immune response to SARS-CoV-2. The material from the prospective study consisted of cDNA or gDNA derived from T cells, B-cell-depleted T cells, or PBMCs.

The immunoSEQ Assay, a bias-controlled multiplex PCR, was used to amplify TCRbeta CDR3 regions from genomic DNA. As for the authors' bioinformatics: Nucleated cell counts per sample were estimated from amplification of reference gene primers within the assay. Sequence reads were collapsed and filtered to measure the absolute abundance of every unique TCRbeta CDR3 rearrangement. For each sample, productive Simpson clonality was calculated by taking the square root of Simpson's diversity index across productive rearrangements. The table comes from immuneACCESS by way of TCRdb, which keeps in-frame sequences with V and J called. Part of the clones is missing from these tables; in studies checked, under half for an unresolved V gene and the rest for unknown reasons. V and J calls and clone size are as listed in that table; D and trimming were resolved from the DNA. Across this sample there are roughly 120,000 clones, with roughly 85% seen only once. 10% to 15% of the sample is taken by the ten largest.

Note on this clone: What this receptor recognizes is not known. Per-base qualities were not stored, and no clone one base away is much larger.

Each collaborating institution followed its own protocols to collect whole blood in K2EDTA tubes. For TCRbeta analysis, collaborator samples were shipped as frozen whole blood, as isolated PBMCs, or as DNA extracted from either sample type. Based on the germline V gene, the CDR1 and CDR2 sequences are SGHAT and FQNNGV. The CDR3 goes from the cysteine to the phenylalanine over 16 residues. Just the 48-base CDR3 DNA is kept, in frame starting at base 1. Unmatched junction bases come to 8, with V trimmed by 4 bases and J by 2 bases. Findings and caveats that apply to the study as a whole: The amount of clinical and demographic metadata varied by source and participant and was provided uncurated.

The TCR was taken from a human donor in a cohort sampled during active COVID-19. The sample consisted of peripheral blood. This chain is built from TRBV11-2 and TRBJ2-5, and TRBD2 aligns with 9 junction nucleotides. The CDR3 corresponds to CASSYGLARSQETQYF. The DNA sequence reads TGTGCCAGCAGCTACGGACTAGCGAGGTCGCAAGAGACCCAGTACTTC.